This passage covers 3 T cell receptor beta chains from one sample sequenced in a study of cytotoxic CD8 clonotypes in ibrutinib-treated CLL. Sequenced by immunoSEQ multiplex PCR; TCRdb stores in-frame clones only, minus some. The data contain roughly 220,000 clones, approximately 75% of them singletons. The specimen was PBMCs, collected after 12 months of ibrutinib treatment. These receptors came from a human donor with chronic lymphocytic leukemia.

The gene calls are TRBV5-1 and TRBJ2-3; possibly TRBD1 for D (5 bases). V was clipped by 5 bases and J by 10 bases, with 14 bases between them. The CDR3 has 12 amino acids. CDR1 is SGHRS and CDR2 is YFSETQ in the germline V gene. The chain's CDR3 is CASSSSREAQYF. As DNA, the CDR3 is TGCGCCAGCAGTTCAAGCAGGGAAGCGCAGTATTTT.

The V gene is TRBV15, the J gene TRBJ1-1, with D unclear. V lost 0 bases to trimming and J lost 9 bases, with 8 bases between them. Germline CDR1 reads LNHNV; CDR2 reads YYDKDF (reference sequence). The CDR3 contains 12 residues. The CDR3 is CATSRDRRKAFF. CDR3 in DNA: TGTGCCACCAGCAGAGATAGACGGAAAGCTTTCTTT.

The CDR3 reads CSANFVGEQFF. CDR3 nucleotides: TGCAGTGCAAACTTCGTGGGTGAGCAGTTCTTC. This sequence joins TRBV20-1 and TRBJ2-1; D remains ambiguous. V dropped 6 bases and J dropped 9 bases, with 12 bases sitting between them. Germline values: CDR1 DFQATT, CDR2 SNEGSKA (reference sequence). The CDR3 loop spans 11 amino acids.